This TCR beta chain was recorded in a study of T cell repertoires in cytomegalovirus infection. Looking at the study overall: Public TCR beta signature analysis indicated the presence of both CMV infection and matching HLA type.

TCRdb redid the calling of the reads with MiXCR, one entry per CDR3 protein. The sample has roughly 990,000 distinct CDR3 sequences; roughly 30% are singletons. This clonotype was counted only a few times. What it binds is unknown. CDR3 size: 11 residues. Trimming took 7 bases from V and 4 from J, leaving 7 bases between them. Study-wide findings and caveats: Accumulated public TCR beta family frequency recognized individuals carrying CMV together with the relevant HLA. Dominating the ex vivo response were HLA-C-restricted CMV-specific TCR beta clonotypes.

The receptor's source is a human donor in good health (CMV status not recorded). Some clones in this sample may be carry-over from other donors' samples. This sequence joins TRBV12-3 or TRBV12-4 and TRBJ1-1, with D hard to call. The sample in question was cultured CD8+ T cells from PBMCs, obtained from culture after CMV antigen stimulation. The DNA of the CDR3 is TGTGCCAGCACCTTGAGCACTGAAGCTTTCTTT. It translates to CASTLSTEAFF.